The 23 T cell receptor beta chains below come from one sample, sequenced in a study of CD8+ T cells in alopecia areata. RNA extraction and reverse transcription yielded cDNA as sequencing template. The data were produced by immunoSEQ multiplex PCR, yet TCRdb's version contains in-frame clones alone and is incomplete. Of 150,000 to 200,000 clones detected, 50% to 75% appear once; the ten largest clones hold roughly 15%. The specimen comprised CD4+ T cells sorted from blood, sampled at week 0. The origin of the receptors is a human donor with alopecia areata.

The rearrangement links TRBV4-1 to TRBJ1-1, with TRBD1 identical over 9 bases. The CDR3 length is 15 residues. Germline values: CDR1 MGHRA, CDR2 YSYEKL. The ends lost 1 base at V and 1 base at J; junction bases unmatched: 1. The CDR3 here is CASSQGGQGNTEAFF. The CDR3 bases are TGCGCCAGCAGCCAAGGGGGACAGGGGAACACTGAAGCTTTCTTT.

This clone was seen more than once but under ten times. The V and J genes are TRBV4-1 and TRBJ1-2, with 8 bases fitting TRBD1. The CDR3 totals 15 residues. V shed 1 base and J 5 bases; nucleotides not matched to a gene: 6. Germline V CDR1 and CDR2: MGHRA, YSYEKL. CDR3 residues: CASSQAGQGRYGYTF. CDR3 nucleotides: TGCGCCAGCAGCCAAGCCGGACAGGGTCGGTATGGCTACACCTTC.

The chain is built from TRBV29-1 and TRBJ2-4; D possibly corresponds to TRBD1 (5 bases). V was trimmed by 1 base and J by 1 base, leaving 17 bases between them. The V gene's germline CDR1 is SQVTM and CDR2 ANQGSEA. The CDR3 loop spans 17 amino acids. CDR3: CSVEGVREGAAKNIQYF. CDR3 nucleotide sequence: TGCAGCGTTGAAGGTGTCAGGGAAGGGGCGGCCAAAAACATTCAGTACTTC.

This clone appeared a single time. V is TRBV4-1 and J is TRBJ1-6, with TRBD1 as a possible D gene (5 bases). V was cut by 6 bases and J by 13 bases, with 19 bases left in between. Germline CDR1 reads MGHRA; CDR2 reads YSYEKL. CDR3 length: 14 amino acids. Here the CDR3 DNA reads TGCGCCAGCAGTCCCCTGGGGCCCCGGGACCCCCTCCACTTT. It specifies CASSPLGPRDPLHF.

In this sample, this clone turned up a few times. V is TRBV29-1 and J is TRBJ2-1; 8 bases map to TRBD1. Germline V lookup: CDR1 SQVTM, CDR2 ANQGSEA. There are 15 residues in the CDR3. J gave up 6 bases and V 2 bases, and 9 bases lay outside the gene matches. The CDR3 DNA follows: TGCAGCGTTGAACCTCGGCAGGGGGCGCGCAATGAGCAGTTCTTC. Its protein product is CSVEPRQGARNEQFF.

The chain employs TRBV10-3 and TRBJ2-7; D is unresolved. Germline values: CDR1 ENHRY, CDR2 SYGVKD. The germline V and J ends were trimmed by 7 bases and 9 bases, with 16 bases remaining between them. This CDR3 comprises 12 residues. The CDR3 DNA sequence: TGTGCCATCATGGATAAGATGGGTGGGCAGTACTTC. Translating gives CAIMDKMGGQYF.

The rearrangement joins TRBV30 to TRBJ2-3, with 11 bases identical to TRBD1. The CDR3 is 16 amino acids. V dropped 2 bases and J dropped 3; count of bases not matched to a gene: 7. The germline gives CDR1 GTSNPN, CDR2 SVGIG (reference sequence). The CDR3 is CAWSIRTGGSTDTQYF. For the CDR3, the DNA is TGTGCCTGGAGTATACGGACAGGGGGCTCAACAGATACGCAGTATTTT.

This clone was seen more than once but under ten times. The chain uses TRBV23-1 and TRBJ1-5; no definite D call. TRBV23-1 is filed as an ORF, its function uncertain. The CDR3 runs to 18 residues. V dropped 0 bases and J dropped 0 bases, with 15 bases sitting between them. This CDR3 is CASSQSESDRHSNQPQHF. The CDR3 DNA reads TGCGCCAGCAGTCAATCGGAGTCAGACCGACATAGCAATCAGCCCCAGCATTTT.

The rearrangement links TRBV2 to TRBJ2-5, with a possible D match to TRBD2 (5 bases). CDR1 is SNHLY and CDR2 is FYNNEI in the germline V gene. The germline V and J ends were trimmed by 3 bases and 4 bases, with 21 bases remaining between them. The CDR3 covers 17 residues. The CDR3 protein is CASSDQRRTYLAETQYF. CDR3 nucleotide sequence: TGTGCCAGCAGTGATCAGCGGCGGACCTACTTGGCAGAGACCCAGTACTTC.

The gene calls are TRBV7-2 and TRBJ2-7; 7 bases line up with TRBD2. The CDR3 spans 15 residues. Germline-derived CDR1 and CDR2 are SGHTA and FQGNSA. V was pared by 5 bases and J by 3 bases, with 10 bases of the junction left unmatched. CDR3 sequence: CASSRSVGTNYEQYF. In DNA form, the CDR3 reads TGTGCCAGCAGCCGCAGCGTTGGGACTAACTACGAGCAGTACTTC.

This clone was counted a single time. CDR3 bases: TGTGCCAGCAGTGTGGGGACAGATCAGCCCCAGCATTTT. This codes for CASSVGTDQPQHF. The chain couples TRBV6-1 to TRBJ1-5; 7 bases are a match to TRBD1. With 4 bases clipped from V and 5 bases from J, the junction kept 2 bases outside the gene matches. CDR1 and CDR2 (germline): MNHNS, SASEGT. The CDR3 covers 13 residues.

On this clone itself: Other DNA sequences in the same sample also yield this CDR3. The genes are TRBV10-3 and TRBJ1-2; no clear D. Trimming cost V 6 bases and J 0 bases, with 8 bases left between them. CDR1 ENHRY and CDR2 SYGVKD come from the germline V gene. The CDR3 has 13 residues. The CDR3 loop is CAISPDSNYGYTF. DNA for the CDR3: TGTGCCATCAGCCCGGACTCTAACTATGGCTACACCTTC.

The rearrangement uses TRBV5-1 and TRBJ2-5; D is uncertain. Germline V CDR1 and CDR2: SGHRS, YFSETQ. Trimming cost V 0 bases and J 5 bases, with 8 bases left between them. This CDR3 contains 13 residues. The CDR3 coding sequence is TGCGCCAGCAGCTTGGGGAGTCGGGAGACCCAGTACTTC. Its translation is CASSLGSRETQYF.

This chain joins TRBV6-5 and TRBJ1-1; D is possibly TRBD1 (6 bases). Trimming left V 0 bases short and J 3 bases short, with 11 bases between. The CDR3 runs 15 residues. Per germline, CDR1 MNHEY and CDR2 SVGAGI. Here the CDR3 reads CASSYSIGGYTEAFF. CDR3 nucleotide sequence: TGTGCCAGCAGTTACTCGATAGGGGGGTACACTGAAGCTTTCTTT.

This clone occurred a few times. V and J are TRBV18 and TRBJ2-4; the match to TRBD1 covers 9 bases. Germline CDR1 reads KGHSH; CDR2 reads LQKENI. The CDR3 runs to 17 residues. J lost 2 bases, V lost 0 bases, and 5 bases had no gene match. CDR3 nucleotides: TGTGCCAGCTCACCACCCCAGGGACAGGGACCCAAAAACATTCAGTACTTC. This codes for CASSPPQGQGPKNIQYF.

The rearrangement joins TRBV25-1 to TRBJ1-1; D gene ambiguous. CDR3 length: 12 amino acids. Looked up from germline, CDR1 is MGHDK and CDR2 is SYGVNS. V gave up 1 base and J gave up 10 bases, with 10 bases separating them. CDR3 residues: CASSESRAGAFF. The DNA of the CDR3 is TGTGCCAGCAGTGAATCCCGGGCGGGAGCTTTCTTT.

V usage is TRBV29-1 and J usage is TRBJ2-5, with 9 bases lining up with TRBD1. Germline values: CDR1 SQVTM, CDR2 ANQGSEA. The CDR3 consists of 14 residues. The trim removed 5 bases at V and 2 bases at J, leaving 6 bases unmatched. This chain's CDR3 is CSVNRGRGQETQYF. CDR3 DNA sequence: TGCAGCGTTAACAGGGGGCGAGGACAAGAGACCCAGTACTTC.

The CDR3 sequence is CSVGGQDYGYTF. As DNA, the CDR3 is TGCAGCGTCGGGGGACAGGACTATGGCTACACCTTC. This chain joins TRBV29-1 and TRBJ1-2; 8 bases line up with TRBD1. The CDR3 spans 12 residues. Germline V gene data show CDR1 as SQVTM and CDR2 as ANQGSEA. Germline trimming cut 6 bases from V and 3 bases from J; bases unmatched to any gene: 3. The variable domain in full, with the rest retrieved from reference TRBV29-1 and TRBJ1-2, is SAVISQKPSRDICQRGTSLTIQCQVDSQVTMMFWYRQQPGQSLTLIATANQGSEATYESGFVIDKFPISRPNLTFSTLTVSNMSPEDSSIYLCSVGGQDYGYTFGSGTRLTVV.

This chain links TRBV14 with TRBJ2-7, with TRBD2 matching over 11 bases. The V and J ends lost 2 bases and 1 base, in that order; junction bases with no gene match: 13. CDR3 length: 19 amino acids. The germline gives CDR1 SGHDN, CDR2 FVKESK. CDR3 region: CASSQIFGTSGVISYEQYF. The CDR3 coding sequence is TGTGCCAGCAGCCAAATATTCGGGACTAGCGGTGTTATTTCCTACGAGCAGTACTTC. The complete variable domain, with remaining parts taken from reference TRBV14 and TRBJ2-7, reads EAGVTQFPSHSVIEKGQTVTLRCDPISGHDNLYWYRRVMGKEIKFLLHFVKESKQDESGMPNNRFLAERTGGTYSTLKVQPAELEDSGVYFCASSQIFGTSGVISYEQYFGPGTRLTVT.

The chain couples TRBV2 to TRBJ2-4; D is ambiguous. Looked up from germline, CDR1 is SNHLY and CDR2 is FYNNEI. The CDR3 has 16 residues. V was clipped by 1 base and J by 0 bases, with 10 bases between them. This CDR3 is CASSEVGPIAKNIQYF. For the CDR3, the DNA is TGTGCCAGCAGTGAAGTTGGACCTATAGCCAAAAACATTCAGTACTTC. Based on the CDR3 plus reference TRBV2 and TRBJ2-4, the full variable domain is EPEVTQTPSHQVTQMGQEVILRCVPISNHLYFYWYRQILGQKVEFLVSFYNNEISEKSEIFDDQFSVERPDGSNFTLKIRSTKLEDSAMYFCASSEVGPIAKNIQYFGAGTRLSVL.

This chain uses TRBV9 with TRBJ2-3; D is uncertain. Trimming shortened V by 2 bases and J by 2 bases, and 9 bases separated the two germline ends. The CDR3 has 14 amino acids. Germline CDR1 and CDR2: SGDLS and YYNGEE. CDR3 bases: TGTGCCAGCAGCGTTTACAGTTCCACAGATACGCAGTATTTT. This encodes CASSVYSSTDTQYF.

J is TRBJ2-5 and V is TRBV11-2; D is perhaps TRBD1 (6 bases). The germline V and J ends were trimmed by 5 bases and 2 bases, with 15 bases remaining between them. The V gene's germline CDR1 is SGHAT and CDR2 FQNNGV. The CDR3 consists of 15 residues. The CDR3 spells CASSPQWTDQETQYF. The CDR3 bases are TGTGCCAGCAGCCCTCAGTGGACAGATCAAGAGACCCAGTACTTC.

The rearrangement links TRBV2 to TRBJ2-5; possibly TRBD1 for D (6 bases). Germline lookup yields CDR1 SNHLY and CDR2 FYNNEI. The ends were cut back, 2 bases at V and 2 bases at J, with 12 bases in the middle. The CDR3 sequence is 15 residues long. The CDR3 loop is CASSEQRTDQETQYF. The CDR3 region has the DNA TGTGCCAGCAGTGAACAACGGACAGATCAAGAGACCCAGTACTTC.